This is a list of T cell receptor beta chains from one sample in a study of spatial heterogeneity in lung cancer. TCRdb analysed the 5' RACE reads with MiXCR anew, one entry per CDR3 protein. The sample has under 45,000 distinct CDR3 sequences, approximately 8% seen once. The sequencing used PBMCs, collected at follow-up. All receptors come from a male donor with early-stage non-small cell lung cancer. The CDR3 runs from the conserved cysteine through the conserved F or W. A D gene is named only where the DNA matches it firmly. Where a row states a size, it is once, few, many or the class of an expanded clone; other rows omit it.

j_call	v_call	clone_size	d_call	cdr3_nt	cdr3_aa
TRBJ1-1	TRBV11-3	NA	NA	TGTGCCAGCAGCTTAGGGTCCTGGGCAGCGAACACTGAAGCTTTCTTT	CASSLGSWAANTEAFF
TRBJ1-1	TRBV20-1	many	NA	TGCAGTGCCCTCTCGTTCATGAACACTGAAGCTTTCTTT	CSALSFMNTEAFF
TRBJ1-2	TRBV12-3/TRBV12-4	many	NA	TGTGCCAGCAGTTTAAACCCAGGTTCCGGCTACACCTTC	CASSLNPGSGYTF
TRBJ2-5	TRBV6-6	NA	NA	TGTGCCAGCAGTTACCGTCCGGGTCATAGGGAGACCCAGTACTTC	CASSYRPGHRETQYF
TRBJ1-6	TRBV11-1	NA	TRBD1	TGTGCCAGCAGCCCGAACCAGGGGGCGGATTCACCCCTCCACTTT	CASSPNQGADSPLHF
TRBJ1-1	TRBV5-1	many	NA	TGCGCCAGCAGCTTGGCCCCAGGGTCCAACACTGAAGCTTTCTTT	CASSLAPGSNTEAFF
TRBJ2-1	TRBV7-9	many	TRBD1	TGTGCCAGCAGCCCCCGGGCAGGGGGCAACGATGAGCAGTTCTTC	CASSPRAGGNDEQFF
TRBJ2-1	TRBV20-1	many	NA	TGCAGTGCTAGAGATGTCGACCGAGACTACAATGAGCAGTTCTTC	CSARDVDRDYNEQFF
TRBJ1-1	TRBV7-3	many	NA	TGTGCCAGCAGCACACAGGGTATGACTGAAGCTTTCTTT	CASSTQGMTEAFF
TRBJ2-1	TRBV7-9	many	NA	TGTGCCAGCGGGGATGAGCAGTTCTTC	CASGDEQFF
TRBJ2-1	TRBV20-1	many	TRBD2	TGCAGTGCTATTCCCCCGACTAGCGGGGGGGGTAGGGAGCAGTTCTTC	CSAIPPTSGGGREQFF
TRBJ1-2	TRBV3-1	NA	NA	TGTGCCAGCAGCCAAGGTCGAGTCCATGGCTACACCTTC	CASSQGRVHGYTF
TRBJ2-1	TRBV19	many	NA	TGTGCCAGTAGTATGGGCAGCAATGAGCAGTTCTTC	CASSMGSNEQFF
TRBJ1-6	TRBV7-8	few	NA	TGTGCCAGCAGCTTAGGGGGACCGCTCCTAATTTCACCCCTCCACTTT	CASSLGGPLLISPLHF
TRBJ1-6	TRBV2	many	NA	TGTGCCAGCAGTGTAAATAGCTATAATTCACCCCTCCACTTT	CASSVNSYNSPLHF
TRBJ1-6	TRBV12-3/TRBV12-4	many	NA	TGTGCCAGCAGTGGACTTAATTCACCCCTCCACTTT	CASSGLNSPLHF
TRBJ2-2	TRBV20-1	many	TRBD2	TGCAGTGCCCGTCGGGGGGAACTCGCGAACACCGGGGAGCTGTTTTTT	CSARRGELANTGELFF
TRBJ2-1	TRBV27	many	TRBD1	TGTGCCAGCAGTGGATGGACAGGGCTGAATGAGCAGTTCTTC	CASSGWTGLNEQFF
TRBJ2-1	TRBV2	few	TRBD2	TGTGCCAGCACTAGGAGCGGGGGCTTCAATGAGCAGTTCTTC	CASTRSGGFNEQFF
TRBJ2-7	TRBV7-9	many	NA	TGTGCCAGCAGCTTGGAAGAGGGAAGCTCCTACGAGCAGTACTTC	CASSLEEGSSYEQYF
TRBJ2-2	TRBV30	many	TRBD2	TGTGCCTTTAGCGGGATGAACACCGGGGAGCTGTTTTTT	CAFSGMNTGELFF
TRBJ2-3	TRBV7-7	many	NA	TGTGCTAGCAGCTTCTCCTTATCAGCAGATACGCAGTATTTT	CASSFSLSADTQYF
TRBJ2-1	TRBV29-1	many	TRBD1	TGCAGCGTTGATGAGGGGGCCCGCTACAATGAGCAGTTCTTC	CSVDEGARYNEQFF
TRBJ2-1	TRBV6-5	many	TRBD2	TGTGCCAGCAGTTACGGGGGGGGGTACAATGAGCAGTTCTTC	CASSYGGGYNEQFF
TRBJ1-5	TRBV30	few	NA	TGTGCCTGGAGTGTAGGACAGCTTAATCAGCCCCAGCATTTT	CAWSVGQLNQPQHF
TRBJ1-3	TRBV7-9	many	TRBD1	TGTGCCAGCAGACCCGACAGGGGGCTTCCGAACACCATATATTTT	CASRPDRGLPNTIYF
TRBJ2-1	TRBV11-2	many	NA	TGTGCCAGCAGCTCCGCCAGTGGGAACCCGGGACAAGCTGCAAACTCCTACAATGAGCAGTTCTTC	CASSSASGNPGQAANSYNEQFF
TRBJ2-3	TRBV7-2	many	TRBD2	TGTGCCAGCAGCGGCGGGACTAGCGGGGGGGCAGATACGCAGTATTTT	CASSGGTSGGADTQYF
TRBJ1-4	TRBV25-1	many	NA	TGTGCCAGCAGCCCCGTTGGCGCAACTAATGAAAAACTGTTTTTT	CASSPVGATNEKLFF
TRBJ2-5	TRBV29-1	NA	NA	TGCAGCGTTGTGGACTCCCTAAGGGGAGAGACCCAGTACTTC	CSVVDSLRGETQYF
TRBJ2-7	TRBV3-1	NA	TRBD1	TGTGCCAGCAGCTCCCGGGACAGGGGCTTCTACGAGCAGTACTTC	CASSSRDRGFYEQYF
TRBJ1-4	TRBV30	many	NA	TGTGCCTGGAGTCTCGGGGGCGCGAATGAAAAACTGTTTTTT	CAWSLGGANEKLFF
TRBJ2-7	TRBV3-1	many	NA	TGTGCCAGCAGCTTACCACAGGGCGAGCAGTACTTC	CASSLPQGEQYF
TRBJ2-3	TRBV12-3/TRBV12-4	NA	NA	TGTGCCAGCAGTTTAGGGGCGGGTCTTAGGACAGATACGCAGTATTTT	CASSLGAGLRTDTQYF
TRBJ2-1	TRBV3-1	many	NA	TGTGCCAGCAGCCAAGAAGGGACGATTTACAATGAGCAGTTCTTC	CASSQEGTIYNEQFF
TRBJ1-1	TRBV7-3	many	NA	TGTGCCAGCAGCTTAATGGGGGCTGGGACTGAAGCTTTCTTT	CASSLMGAGTEAFF
TRBJ1-5	TRBV30	many	NA	TGTGCCTGGAGCCAGGGGTTATACCATAGCAATCAGCCCCAGCATTTT	CAWSQGLYHSNQPQHF
TRBJ1-5	TRBV6-5	many	NA	TGTGCCAGCAGTGTCGGGAGCTATCAGCCCCAGCATTTT	CASSVGSYQPQHF
TRBJ2-2	TRBV21-1	NA	NA	TGTGCCAGCAGCTTCAGGTTCCGAACCTCCGGGGAGCTGTTTTTT	CASSFRFRTSGELFF
TRBJ2-1	TRBV6-6	NA	TRBD2	TGTGCCAGCAGCGAGCCCGGGACACGCCCTCCGGGACTAGCGGGGCAAGAGCAGTTCTTC	CASSEPGTRPPGLAGQEQFF
TRBJ2-2	TRBV18	many	NA	TGTGCCAGCCGTCGACCAAACACCGGGGAGCTGTTTTTT	CASRRPNTGELFF
TRBJ1-5	TRBV18	NA	NA	TGTGCCAGCTCAACGGACGGGAAGGGGATACATCAGCCCCAGCATTTT	CASSTDGKGIHQPQHF
TRBJ2-4	TRBV12-3/TRBV12-4	many	NA	TGTGCCAGCAGTCTTAAGGCCGGGGCTTCCAGGGCATACATTCAGTACTTC	CASSLKAGASRAYIQYF
TRBJ2-1	TRBV7-9	many	TRBD1	TGTGCCAGCAGCCCAGGACAGGAAGAGCAGTTCTTC	CASSPGQEEQFF
TRBJ1-1	TRBV12-3/TRBV12-4	many	NA	TGTGCCAGCAGTTTAGGAGATAGGGGAGGAGGAAACACTGAAGCTTTCTTT	CASSLGDRGGGNTEAFF
TRBJ2-7	TRBV7-3	many	NA	TGTGCCAGCAGCCCTCTCCAGGGACGGGAGCAGTACTTC	CASSPLQGREQYF
TRBJ1-1	TRBV6-5	many	NA	TGTGCCAGCAGTTACTCGCGCTCGGGGGACACTGAAGCTTTCTTT	CASSYSRSGDTEAFF
TRBJ2-6	TRBV5-1	many	NA	TGCGCCAGCAGCTTACGAAGGGGAGATTCCGGGGCCAACGTCCTGACTTTC	CASSLRRGDSGANVLTF
TRBJ1-1	TRBV10-2	many	NA	TGCGCCAGCAGTGAGGTACCGTTTGAAGCTTTCTTT	CASSEVPFEAFF
TRBJ1-1	TRBV25-1	many	TRBD1	TGTGCCAGCAGTGAACCTGGAGGGGGCATCTCTGAAGCTTTCTTT	CASSEPGGGISEAFF
TRBJ2-7	TRBV7-2	many	NA	TGTGCCAGCAGCTTATGGTCCCGGGGGAGCGAGCAGTACTTC	CASSLWSRGSEQYF
TRBJ1-2	TRBV29-1	many	NA	TGCAGCGTCTCCCCGGGGGGGGATGGCTACACCTTC	CSVSPGGDGYTF
TRBJ2-2	TRBV20-1	many	TRBD2	TGCAGTGCTAGGCCTAGCGGGGGTGGGGAGCTGTTTTTT	CSARPSGGGELFF
TRBJ2-1	TRBV2	many	NA	TGTGCCAGCTCCCCAACGGCCATCACCTACAATGAGCAGTTCTTC	CASSPTAITYNEQFF
TRBJ2-3	TRBV7-3	many	TRBD1	TGTGCCAGCAGCTTAAGGGGGCCAGGGGGATCCACAGATACGCAGTATTTT	CASSLRGPGGSTDTQYF
TRBJ1-4	TRBV5-1	many	TRBD1	TGCGCCAGCAGCTTGGGACAGGGTGAAGAAAAACTGTTTTTT	CASSLGQGEEKLFF